This T cell receptor (beta chain) stems from a study of blood T cell repertoires in COVID-19. Study information: Material from acute and convalescent COVID-19 was sourced from the United States, Italy and Spain. Sample material is recorded as cDNA or gDNA derived from T cells, B-cell-depleted T cells, or PBMCs.

The protocol was immunoSEQ multiplex PCR, while the TCRdb copy is restricted to in-frame clones and leaves out a portion. The sample consists of approximately 41,000 clones, around 90% of them appearing once. This TCR derives from a human donor in a cohort sampled during active COVID-19. Sequencing used peripheral blood.

CDR3 sequence (DNA): TGTGCCAGTGGGCAGAGGGACACTGAAGCTTTCTTT. Protein sequence: CASGQRDTEAFF. V usage is TRBV19 and J usage is TRBJ1-1; D is undetermined. Germline CDR1 is LNHDA and CDR2 is SQIVND (reference sequence). This CDR3 has 12 amino acids. With 8 bases removed from V and 3 bases from J, the gap between germline ends came to 10 bases.